This T cell receptor beta chain was identified during a study of memory CD4+ T cells and cytomegalovirus serostatus. Study-level results: The CMV-associated TCR signature appears largely within the CD4+ memory repertoire.

This clone was counted only a few times. Its antigen is still unknown. The data were produced by immunoSEQ multiplex PCR, yet TCRdb's version contains in-frame clones alone and is incomplete. The profile shows some 60,000 clones, about 81% of them singletons. Single viable CD3+CD4+CD8-CD45RO+ cells were sorted as the memory CD4+ T cells. The CDR3 loop spans 15 amino acids. CDR1 WNHNN and CDR2 SYGVQD come from the germline V gene (reference sequence). V was cut by 4 bases and J by 7 bases, with 20 bases left in between. The V and J genes are TRBV10-1 and TRBJ2-7; maybe TRBD2 (5 bases). Sequenced input: memory CD4+ T cells from blood. This receptor was taken from an adult in good health and CMV-seronegative. CDR3 nucleotides: TGCGCCAGCAGTGGGCGACGGAGTCCCTCGGGAGAGCAGTACTTC. Residues: CASSGRRSPSGEQYF.